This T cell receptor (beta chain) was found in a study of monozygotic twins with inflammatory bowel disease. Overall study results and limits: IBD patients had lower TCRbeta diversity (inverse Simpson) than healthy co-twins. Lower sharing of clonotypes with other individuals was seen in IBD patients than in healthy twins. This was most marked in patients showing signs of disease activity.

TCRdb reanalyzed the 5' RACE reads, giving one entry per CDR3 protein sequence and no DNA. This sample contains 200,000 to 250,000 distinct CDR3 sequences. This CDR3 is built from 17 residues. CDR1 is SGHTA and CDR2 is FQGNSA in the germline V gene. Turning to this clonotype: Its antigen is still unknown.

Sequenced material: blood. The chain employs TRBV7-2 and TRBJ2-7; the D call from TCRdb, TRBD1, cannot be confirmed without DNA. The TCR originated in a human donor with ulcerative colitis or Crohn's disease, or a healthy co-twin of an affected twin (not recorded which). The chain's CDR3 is CASSLARGNYGSYEQYF.